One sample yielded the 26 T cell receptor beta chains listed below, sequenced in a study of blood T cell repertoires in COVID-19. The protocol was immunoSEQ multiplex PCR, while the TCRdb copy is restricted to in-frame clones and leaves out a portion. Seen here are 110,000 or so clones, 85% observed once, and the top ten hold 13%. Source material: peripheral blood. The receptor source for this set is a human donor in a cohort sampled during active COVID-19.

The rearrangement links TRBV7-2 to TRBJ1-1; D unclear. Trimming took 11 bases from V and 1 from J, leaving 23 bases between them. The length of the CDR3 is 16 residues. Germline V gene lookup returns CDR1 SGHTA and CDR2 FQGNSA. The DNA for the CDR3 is TGTGCCTCAGACGGCGGAGGTCCCAATTGGAACACTGAAGCTTTCTTT. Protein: CASDGGGPNWNTEAFF.

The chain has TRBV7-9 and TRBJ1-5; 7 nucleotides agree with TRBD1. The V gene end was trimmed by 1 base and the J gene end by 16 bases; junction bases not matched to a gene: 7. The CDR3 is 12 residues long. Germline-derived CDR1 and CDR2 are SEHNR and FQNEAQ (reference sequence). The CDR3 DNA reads TGTGCCAGCAGCTTAGAGGACAGGCCCCTTCATTTT. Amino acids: CASSLEDRPLHF. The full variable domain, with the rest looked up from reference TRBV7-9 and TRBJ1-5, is DTGVSQNPRHKITKRGQNVTFRCDPISEHNRLYWYRQTLGQGPEFLTYFQNEAQLEKSRLLSDRFSAERPKGSFSTLEIQRTEQGDSAMYLCASSLEDRPLHFGDGTRLSIL.

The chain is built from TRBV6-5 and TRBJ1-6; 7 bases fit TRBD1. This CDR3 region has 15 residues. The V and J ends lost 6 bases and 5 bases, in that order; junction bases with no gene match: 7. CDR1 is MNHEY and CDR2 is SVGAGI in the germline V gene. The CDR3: CASSRQGLDNSPLHF. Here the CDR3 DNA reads TGTGCCAGCAGCCGACAGGGATTGGATAATTCACCCCTCCACTTT.

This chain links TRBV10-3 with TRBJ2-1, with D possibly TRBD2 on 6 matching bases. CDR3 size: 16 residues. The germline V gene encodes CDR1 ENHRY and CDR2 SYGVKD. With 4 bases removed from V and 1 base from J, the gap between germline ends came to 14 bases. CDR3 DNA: TGTGCCATCAGTGTTGAGGTACTAGCATCCTACAATGAGCAGTTCTTC. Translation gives CAISVEVLASYNEQFF.

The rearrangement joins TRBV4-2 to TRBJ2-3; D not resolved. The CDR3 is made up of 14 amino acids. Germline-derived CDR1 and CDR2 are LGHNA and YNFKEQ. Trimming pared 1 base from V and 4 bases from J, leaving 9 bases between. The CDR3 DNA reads TGTGCCAGCAGCCAAGGAGGTGAACCAGATACGCAGTATTTT. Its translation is CASSQGGEPDTQYF.

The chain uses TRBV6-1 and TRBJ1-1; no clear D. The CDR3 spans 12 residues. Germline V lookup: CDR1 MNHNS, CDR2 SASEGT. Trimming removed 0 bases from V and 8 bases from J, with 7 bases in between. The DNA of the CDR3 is TGTGCCAGCAGTGAAGCGAGGAGAGAAGCTTTCTTT. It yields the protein CASSEARREAFF.

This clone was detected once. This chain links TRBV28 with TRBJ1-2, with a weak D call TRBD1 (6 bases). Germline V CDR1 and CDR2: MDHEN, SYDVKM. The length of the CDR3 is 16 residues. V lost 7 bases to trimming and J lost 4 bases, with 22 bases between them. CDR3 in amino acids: CASTTGRGAQGYGYTF. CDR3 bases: TGTGCCAGCACCACGGGGCGGGGGGCGCAGGGCTATGGCTACACCTTC.

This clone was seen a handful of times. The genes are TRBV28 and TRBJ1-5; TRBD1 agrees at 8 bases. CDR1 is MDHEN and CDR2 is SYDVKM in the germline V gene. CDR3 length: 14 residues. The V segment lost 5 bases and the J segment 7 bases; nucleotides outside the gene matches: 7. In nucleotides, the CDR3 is TGTGCCAGCAGTCTGGACAGGGTGGCCCAGCCCCAGCATTTT. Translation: CASSLDRVAQPQHF.

The CDR3 nucleotides read TGTGCCAGCAGCCAATTTAGAGACTACGAGCAGTACTTC. Encoded protein: CASSQFRDYEQYF. V is TRBV16 and J is TRBJ2-7, with D uncertain. The V end was cut by 1 base, the J end by 3 bases, with 7 bases between. Germline V gene sequence: CDR1 KGHSY, CDR2 FQNENV. The CDR3 consists of 13 residues.

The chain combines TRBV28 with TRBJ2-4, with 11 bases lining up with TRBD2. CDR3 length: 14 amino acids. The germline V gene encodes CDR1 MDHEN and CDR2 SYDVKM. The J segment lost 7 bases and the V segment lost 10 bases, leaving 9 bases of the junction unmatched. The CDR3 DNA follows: TGTGCCACTCTAGCGGGGGGAGGGAGGAACATTCAGTACTTC. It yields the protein CATLAGGGRNIQYF.

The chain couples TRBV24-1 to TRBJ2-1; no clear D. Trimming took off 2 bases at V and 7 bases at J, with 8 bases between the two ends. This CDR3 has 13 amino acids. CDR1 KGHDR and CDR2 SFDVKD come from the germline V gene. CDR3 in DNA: TGTGCCACCAGTGATTCCGCACTGAATGAGCAGTTCTTC. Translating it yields CATSDSALNEQFF.

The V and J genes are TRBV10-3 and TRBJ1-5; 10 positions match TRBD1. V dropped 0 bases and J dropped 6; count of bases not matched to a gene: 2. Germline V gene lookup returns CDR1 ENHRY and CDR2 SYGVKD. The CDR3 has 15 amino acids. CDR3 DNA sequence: TGTGCCATCAGTGAGTCGGGGACAGGGGTTCAGCCCCAGCATTTT. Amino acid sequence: CAISESGTGVQPQHF.

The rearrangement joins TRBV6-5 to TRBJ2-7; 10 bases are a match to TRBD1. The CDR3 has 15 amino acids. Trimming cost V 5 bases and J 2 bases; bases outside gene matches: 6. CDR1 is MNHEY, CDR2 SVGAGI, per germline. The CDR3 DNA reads TGTGCCAGCAGTCACGGACAGGGGGTAACCTACGAGCAGTACTTC. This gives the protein CASSHGQGVTYEQYF.

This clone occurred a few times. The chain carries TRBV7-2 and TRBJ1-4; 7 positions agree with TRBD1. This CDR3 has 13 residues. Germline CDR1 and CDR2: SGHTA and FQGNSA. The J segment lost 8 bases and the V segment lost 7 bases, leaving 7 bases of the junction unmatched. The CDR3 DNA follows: TGTGCCAGCACAGTTTGGACAGGAGAAAAACTGTTTTTT. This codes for CASTVWTGEKLFF.

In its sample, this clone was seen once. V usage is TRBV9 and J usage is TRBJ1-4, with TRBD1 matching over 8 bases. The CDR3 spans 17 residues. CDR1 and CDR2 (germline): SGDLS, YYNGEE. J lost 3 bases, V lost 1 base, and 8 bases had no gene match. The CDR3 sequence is CASSVSAGGAANEKLFF. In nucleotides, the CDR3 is TGTGCCAGCAGCGTATCCGCAGGGGGCGCGGCTAATGAAAAACTGTTTTTT.

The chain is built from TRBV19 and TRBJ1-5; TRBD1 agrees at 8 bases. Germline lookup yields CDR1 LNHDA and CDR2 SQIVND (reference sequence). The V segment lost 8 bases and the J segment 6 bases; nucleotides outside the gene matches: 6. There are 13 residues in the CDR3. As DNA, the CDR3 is TGTGCCAGTTCGGACAGGGCGGGTCAGCCCCAGCATTTT. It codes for CASSDRAGQPQHF.

CDR3 region: CASSIVAGGPYEQYF. The CDR3 coding sequence is TGTGCCAGTAGTATAGTGGCGGGGGGCCCCTACGAGCAGTACTTC. The chain couples TRBV19 to TRBJ2-7; 8 nucleotides match TRBD2. Germline CDR1 and CDR2: LNHDA and SQIVND (reference sequence). The CDR3 length is 15 residues. Unmatched junction bases numbered 4, after V lost 1 base and J lost 2 bases.

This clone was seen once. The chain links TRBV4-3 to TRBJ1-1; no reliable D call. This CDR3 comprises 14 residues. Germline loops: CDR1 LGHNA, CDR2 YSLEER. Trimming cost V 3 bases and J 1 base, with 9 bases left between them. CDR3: CASSHLDTNTEAFF. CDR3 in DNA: TGCGCCAGCAGCCACTTAGACACGAACACTGAAGCTTTCTTT.

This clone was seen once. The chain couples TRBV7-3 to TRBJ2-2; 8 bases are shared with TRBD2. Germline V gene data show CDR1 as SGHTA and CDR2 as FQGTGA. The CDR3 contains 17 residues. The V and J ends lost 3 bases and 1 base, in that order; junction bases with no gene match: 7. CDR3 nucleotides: TGTGCCAGCAGCTTCCACCCGGGGGGGCTGAACACCGGGGAGCTGTTTTTT. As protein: CASSFHPGGLNTGELFF.

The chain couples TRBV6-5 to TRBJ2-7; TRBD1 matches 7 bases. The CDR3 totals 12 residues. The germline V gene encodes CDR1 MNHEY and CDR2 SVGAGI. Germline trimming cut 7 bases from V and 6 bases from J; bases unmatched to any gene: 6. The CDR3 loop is CASTSTGVEQYF. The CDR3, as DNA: TGTGCCAGCACCTCCACAGGGGTCGAGCAGTACTTC.

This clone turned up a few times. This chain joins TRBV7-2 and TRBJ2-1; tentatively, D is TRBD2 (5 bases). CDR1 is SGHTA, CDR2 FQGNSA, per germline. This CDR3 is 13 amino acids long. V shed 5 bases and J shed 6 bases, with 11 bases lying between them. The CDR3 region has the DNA TGTGCCAGCAGCCCCCTCCGGGGCAATGAGCAGTTCTTC. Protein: CASSPLRGNEQFF.

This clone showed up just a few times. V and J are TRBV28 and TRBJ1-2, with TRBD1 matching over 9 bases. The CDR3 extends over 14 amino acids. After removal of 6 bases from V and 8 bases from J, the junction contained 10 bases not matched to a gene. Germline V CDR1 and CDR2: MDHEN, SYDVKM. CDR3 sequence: CASRFGDRDRGYTF. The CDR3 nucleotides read TGTGCCAGCAGATTTGGGGACAGGGACCGCGGCTACACCTTC.

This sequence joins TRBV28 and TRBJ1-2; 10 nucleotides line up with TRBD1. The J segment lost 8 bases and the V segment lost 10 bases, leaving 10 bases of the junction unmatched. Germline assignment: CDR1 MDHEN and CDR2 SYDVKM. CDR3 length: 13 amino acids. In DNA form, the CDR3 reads TGTGCCACCCTTGAGTGGGACAGGGGCGGCTACACCTTC. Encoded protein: CATLEWDRGGYTF.

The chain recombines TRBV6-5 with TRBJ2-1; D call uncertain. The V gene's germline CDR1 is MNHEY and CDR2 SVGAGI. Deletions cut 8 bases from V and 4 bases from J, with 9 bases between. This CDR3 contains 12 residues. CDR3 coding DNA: TGTGCCAGCTCTCGGTTTTACAATGAGCAGTTCTTC. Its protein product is CASSRFYNEQFF.

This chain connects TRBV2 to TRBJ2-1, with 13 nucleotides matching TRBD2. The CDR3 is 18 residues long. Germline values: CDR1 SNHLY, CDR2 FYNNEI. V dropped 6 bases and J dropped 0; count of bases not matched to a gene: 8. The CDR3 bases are TGTGCCAGCAGAGATGGACTAGCGGGGGCCAACTCCTACAATGAGCAGTTCTTC. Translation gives CASRDGLAGANSYNEQFF.

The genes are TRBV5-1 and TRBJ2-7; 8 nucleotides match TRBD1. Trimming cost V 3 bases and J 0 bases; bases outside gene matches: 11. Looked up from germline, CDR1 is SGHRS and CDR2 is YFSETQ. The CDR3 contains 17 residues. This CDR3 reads CASSSYPGTGSSYEQYF. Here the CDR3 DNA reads TGCGCCAGCAGCTCATACCCCGGGACAGGAAGCTCCTACGAGCAGTACTTC.